This T cell receptor (beta chain) was obtained from a study of cytomegalovirus exposure and HLA in healthy donors. Points from the study as a whole: The investigators catalogued 150 to 200 TCR beta chains as cytomegalovirus-associated. Three CMV-associated chains proved CMV antigen-specific in vitro.

With regard to this clone: Antigen specificity is unknown.

Assay used: immunoSEQ multiplex PCR; TCRdb lists only in-frame clones, some missing. The sample consists of over 150,000 clones, 86% of them appearing once. The donors were members of the approximately 120-subject validation cohort (separate from the roughly 660-subject first cohort). Germline V gives CDR1 LNHDA, CDR2 SQIVND (reference sequence). The CDR3 length is 15 residues. V lost 4 bases to trimming and J lost 2 bases, with 12 bases between them. The V and J genes are TRBV19 and TRBJ2-1; TRBD1 might be the D (6 bases). Sequencing input: PBMCs. This receptor was identified in a man aged 18 to 35 in good health and CMV-seropositive. In nucleotides, the CDR3 is TGTGCCAGTAGTACCGGGACACCCCCCTACAATGAGCAGTTCTTC. This translates into CASSTGTPPYNEQFF.